The 19 T cell receptor beta chains below all came from one sample that was sequenced in a study of response to subunit inactivated influenza vaccine. Each CDR3 protein is one row after TCRdb ran MiXCR on the RT-PCR reads. Among 630,000 or so distinct CDR3 sequences, approximately 15% were seen once, and the ten largest hold 9.5% to 13%. Sequences were derived from PBMCs from blood, sampled about 13 days after vaccination. Source of these receptors: a man aged 50 to 60 who received an inactivated influenza vaccine.

The J gene is TRBJ2-5, the V gene TRBV11-2; 12 nucleotides align to TRBD1. The CDR3 sequence is 15 residues long. The J segment lost 5 bases and the V segment lost 4 bases, leaving 5 bases of the junction unmatched. CDR1 is SGHAT and CDR2 is FQNNGV in the germline V gene. CDR3 nucleotides: TGTGCCAGCAGCTGGGGGACAGGGGGCTTGGAGACCCAGTACTTC. It yields the protein CASSWGTGGLETQYF.

This clonotype was observed at least ten times. The CDR3 bases are TGCGCCAGCAGCTTGTTACAGGGCGGCTATGGCTACACCTTC. It codes for CASSLLQGGYGYTF. The chain has TRBV5-1 and TRBJ1-2; TRBD1 might be the D (6 bases). The CDR3 totals 14 residues. Germline V lookup: CDR1 SGHRS, CDR2 YFSETQ. Deletions cut 1 base from V and 4 bases from J, with 11 bases between.

The table lists this clonotype with a few counts. This chain connects TRBV20-1 to TRBJ2-3; weak D call: TRBD2 (6 bases). Germline V lookup: CDR1 DFQATT, CDR2 SNEGSKA (reference sequence). The length of the CDR3 is 17 residues. V was shortened by 0 bases and J by 6 bases, with 22 bases between the two germline ends. Here the CDR3 reads CSARDDFSGPAGDTQYF. CDR3 in DNA: TGCAGTGCTAGAGATGATTTTAGCGGCCCCGCGGGGGATACGCAGTATTTT.

This clonotype turned up a few times. This sequence joins TRBV10-3 and TRBJ2-3; 7 bases are a match to TRBD1. This CDR3 is 14 amino acids long. The J segment lost 4 bases and the V segment lost 11 bases, leaving 12 bases of the junction unmatched. Germline CDR1 is ENHRY and CDR2 is SYGVKD. The CDR3 here is CAGSTGQRPDTQYF. The CDR3 DNA follows: TGTGCCGGCAGTACGGGACAGAGACCAGATACGCAGTATTTT.

CDR3 coding DNA: TGTGCCAGCAGCAACCGGGACAGGGTAATGGTCACAGATACGCAGTATTTT. The encoded protein is CASSNRDRVMVTDTQYF. The rearrangement uses TRBV7-9 and TRBJ2-3, with 9 positions matching TRBD1. The CDR3 consists of 17 residues. The junction had 11 bases not matched to a gene; V was cut back by 5 bases and J by 2 bases. Germline V gene lookup returns CDR1 SEHNR and CDR2 FQNEAQ (reference sequence).

The sample holds a few counts of this clonotype. This sequence joins TRBV7-9 and TRBJ2-2; unclear D gene. This CDR3 has 15 amino acids. V was cut by 5 bases and J by 5 bases, with 15 bases left in between. Germline-derived CDR1 and CDR2 are SEHNR and FQNEAQ (reference sequence). CDR3 bases: TGTGCCAGCAGCCCCGTTTCCGCGAGGACCGGGGAGCTGTTTTTT. Amino acids: CASSPVSARTGELFF.

CDR3 bases: TGTGCCAGCAGCCAAGTCGCTAGCGGTTACAATGAGCAGTTCTTC. Amino acids: CASSQVASGYNEQFF. V gene TRBV4-2 combines with J gene TRBJ2-1; 7 positions agree with TRBD2. This CDR3 has 15 amino acids. V lost 1 base, J lost 4 bases, and 4 bases stayed unmatched. Germline loops: CDR1 LGHNA, CDR2 YNFKEQ.

The chain recombines TRBV28 with TRBJ1-6; D perhaps matches TRBD1 (6 bases). CDR3 length: 14 amino acids. Germline V gene sequence: CDR1 MDHEN, CDR2 SYDVKM. Trimming cost V 8 bases and J 6 bases, with 14 bases left between them. The CDR3 nucleotides read TGTGCCAGCCTACGAGGGACAAGTAATTCACCCCTCCACTTT. Amino acids: CASLRGTSNSPLHF.

The V and J genes are TRBV5-1 and TRBJ1-5; 10 positions agree with TRBD1. Germline trimming cut 2 bases from V and 5 bases from J; bases unmatched to any gene: 4. The length of the CDR3 is 15 residues. Germline values: CDR1 SGHRS, CDR2 YFSETQ. CDR3 nucleotide sequence: TGCGCCAGCAGCTTAATGGGACAGGGGCATCAGCCCCAGCATTTT. It codes for CASSLMGQGHQPQHF. Variable domain in full (rest from reference TRBV5-1 and TRBJ1-5): KAGVTQTPRYLIKTRGQQVTLSCSPISGHRSVSWYQQTPGQGLQFLFEYFSETQRNKGNFPGRFSGRQFSNSRSEMNVSTLELGDSALYLCASSLMGQGHQPQHFGDGTRLSIL.

J is TRBJ2-5 and V is TRBV27; TRBD2 might be the D (5 bases). V was cut by 3 bases and J by 2 bases, with 13 bases left in between. CDR1 is MNHEY, CDR2 SMNVEV, per germline (reference sequence). This CDR3 contains 15 residues. CDR3 DNA: TGTGCCAGCAGTTTGTATACGGGAACTCAAGAGACCCAGTACTTC. Protein product: CASSLYTGTQETQYF.

As for this clonotype: An end of the junction differs from the germline gene, which may be a read error. This chain joins TRBV25-1 and TRBJ1-2; D gene uncertain. The CDR3 totals 14 residues. Germline V gene data show CDR1 as MGHDK and CDR2 as SYGVNS. CDR3 coding DNA: TGTGCCAGCAGTGTTTCAGGCGCTAACTATGGCTACTCCTTC. This encodes CASSVSGANYGYSF.

This clonotype has just a few counts. This chain uses TRBV5-1 with TRBJ1-1; possible D gene TRBD1, 6 bases. The CDR3 is 13 amino acids. The V gene lost 0 bases and the J gene lost 5 bases, with 8 bases spanning the gap. The germline V gene has CDR1 SGHRS and CDR2 YFSETQ. CDR3 bases: TGCGCCAGCAGCTTGGCAGGGGAAACTGAAGCTTTCTTT. Amino acid sequence: CASSLAGETEAFF.

This clonotype came up a few times. V usage is TRBV5-1 and J usage is TRBJ2-1, with 7 bases fitting TRBD1. V shed 1 base and J 6 bases; nucleotides not matched to a gene: 16. The length of the CDR3 is 18 residues. CDR1 and CDR2 from the germline V gene are SGHRS and YFSETQ. This chain's CDR3 is CASSLRAGTAYSSNEQFF. Written as DNA, the CDR3 is TGCGCCAGCAGCTTGCGCGCCGGGACAGCCTATTCCAGCAATGAGCAGTTCTTC.

The chain recombines TRBV6-2 or TRBV6-3 with TRBJ2-1, with 9 bases that match TRBD2. CDR3 size: 16 residues. Germline assignment: CDR1 MNHEY and CDR2 SVGEGT. V lost 0 bases and J lost 6; bases outside the gene matches: 6. The CDR3 nucleotides are TGTGCCAGCAGTTACTCGTCCGGGACTAGCCCCAATGAGCAGTTCTTC. Its translation: CASSYSSGTSPNEQFF.

The sample holds a few counts of this clonotype. The chain has TRBV19 and TRBJ2-3; 11 bases agree with TRBD1. Germline CDR1 and CDR2: LNHDA and SQIVND (reference sequence). V was clipped by 5 bases and J by 6 bases; unmatched bases: 4. The CDR3 is 14 amino acids. The CDR3 loop is CASSPRTGGDTQYF. In DNA, the CDR3 is TGTGCCAGTAGTCCCCGGACAGGGGGCGATACGCAGTATTTT.

There are many counts of this clonotype. The chain has TRBV20-1 and TRBJ1-6; 7 bases agree with TRBD1. Germline V CDR1 and CDR2: DFQATT, SNEGSKA (reference sequence). V lost 0 bases, J lost 6 bases, and 5 bases stayed unmatched. The CDR3 is 15 residues long. The CDR3 protein is CSARDEGAVNSPLHF. CDR3 in DNA: TGCAGTGCTAGAGATGAGGGGGCCGTTAATTCACCCCTCCACTTT.

The CDR3 region is CASSVGTSGSTGELFF. The CDR3 DNA follows: TGTGCCAGCAGCGTAGGGACTAGCGGATCAACCGGGGAGCTGTTTTTT. This sequence joins TRBV9 and TRBJ2-2; 10 nucleotides align to TRBD2. Germline CDR1 SGDLS, CDR2 YYNGEE. The CDR3 covers 16 residues. Trimming cost V 0 bases and J 5 bases; bases outside gene matches: 4.

The V call is TRBV18, the J call TRBJ2-1, with TRBD1 matching over 8 bases. CDR1 and CDR2 (germline): KGHSH, LQKENI. Trimming cost V 3 bases and J 9 bases; bases outside gene matches: 7. The CDR3 has 14 amino acids. In nucleotides, the CDR3 is TGTGCCAGCTCACCGGGACAGGCGTTACGTGAGCAGTTCTTC. Its protein product is CASSPGQALREQFF.

The rearrangement joins TRBV10-3 to TRBJ1-5; 10 nucleotides align to TRBD1. Germline CDR1 ENHRY, CDR2 SYGVKD. Unmatched junction bases numbered 6, after V lost 11 bases and J lost 2 bases. CDR3 length equals 14 residues. CDR3 sequence reads: CAAGQGGGNQPQHF. CDR3 in DNA: TGTGCCGCTGGACAGGGGGGCGGCAATCAGCCCCAGCATTTT.